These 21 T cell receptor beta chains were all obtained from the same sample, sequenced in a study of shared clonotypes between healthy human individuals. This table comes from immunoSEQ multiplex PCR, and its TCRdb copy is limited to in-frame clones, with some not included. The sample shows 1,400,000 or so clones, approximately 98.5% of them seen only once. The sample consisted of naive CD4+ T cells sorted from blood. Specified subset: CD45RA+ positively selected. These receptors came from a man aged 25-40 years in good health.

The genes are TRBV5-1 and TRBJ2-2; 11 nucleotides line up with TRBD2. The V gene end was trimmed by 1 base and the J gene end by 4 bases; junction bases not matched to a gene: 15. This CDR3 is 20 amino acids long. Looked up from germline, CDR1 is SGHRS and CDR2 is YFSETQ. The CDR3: CASSLPSRLAGGTVTGELFF. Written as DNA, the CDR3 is TGCGCCAGCAGCTTGCCTTCTAGGCTAGCGGGAGGAACAGTCACCGGGGAGCTGTTTTTT.

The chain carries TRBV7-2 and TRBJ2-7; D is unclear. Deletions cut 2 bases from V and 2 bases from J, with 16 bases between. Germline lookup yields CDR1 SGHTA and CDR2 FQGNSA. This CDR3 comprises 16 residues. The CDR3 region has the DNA TGTGCCAGCAGCTTATCGGGTAGTCACGGGCCCTACGAGCAGTACTTC. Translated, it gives CASSLSGSHGPYEQYF.

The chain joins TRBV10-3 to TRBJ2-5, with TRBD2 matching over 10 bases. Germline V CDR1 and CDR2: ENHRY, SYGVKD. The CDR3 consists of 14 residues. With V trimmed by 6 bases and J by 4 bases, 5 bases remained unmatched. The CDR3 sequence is CAISPGTSVETQYF. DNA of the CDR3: TGTGCCATCAGCCCCGGGACTAGCGTAGAGACCCAGTACTTC.

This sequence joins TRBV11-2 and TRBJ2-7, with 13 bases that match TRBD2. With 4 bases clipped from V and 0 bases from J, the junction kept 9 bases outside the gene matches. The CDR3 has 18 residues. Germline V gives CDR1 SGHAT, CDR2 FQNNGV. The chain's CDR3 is CASSSAGLAGEGSYEQYF. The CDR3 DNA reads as TGTGCCAGCAGCTCAGCCGGACTAGCGGGAGAGGGCTCCTACGAGCAGTACTTC.

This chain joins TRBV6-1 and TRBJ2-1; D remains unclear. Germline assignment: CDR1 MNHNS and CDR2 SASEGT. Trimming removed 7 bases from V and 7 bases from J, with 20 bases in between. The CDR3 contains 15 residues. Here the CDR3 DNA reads TGTGCCAGCATCTCACGGCCTGCCCTCGGGAATGAGCAGTTCTTC. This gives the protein CASISRPALGNEQFF.

This chain's CDR3 is CASSYQGLYPLGYTF. In DNA, the CDR3 is TGTGCCAGCAGTTACCAAGGTCTCTACCCCTTGGGCTACACCTTC. The chain has TRBV6-5 and TRBJ1-2; D remains unclear. Looked up from germline, CDR1 is MNHEY and CDR2 is SVGAGI. The germline V and J ends were trimmed by 2 bases and 8 bases, with 18 bases remaining between them. The CDR3 is 15 amino acids.

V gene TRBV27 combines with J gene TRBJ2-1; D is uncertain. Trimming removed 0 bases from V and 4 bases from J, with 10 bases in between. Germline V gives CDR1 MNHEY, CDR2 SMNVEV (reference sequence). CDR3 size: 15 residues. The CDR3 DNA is TGTGCCAGCAGTTTATCCCAGGTGGGGTACAATGAGCAGTTCTTC. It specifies CASSLSQVGYNEQFF.

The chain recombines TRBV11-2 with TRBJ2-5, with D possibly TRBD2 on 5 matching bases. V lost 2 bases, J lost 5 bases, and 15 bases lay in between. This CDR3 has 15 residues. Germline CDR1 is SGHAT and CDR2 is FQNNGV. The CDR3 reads CASSLNGVGRETQYF. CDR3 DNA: TGTGCCAGCAGCTTAAACGGGGTTGGTAGGGAGACCCAGTACTTC. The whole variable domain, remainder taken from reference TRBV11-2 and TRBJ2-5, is EAGVAQSPRYKIIEKRQSVAFWCNPISGHATLYWYQQILGQGPKLLIQFQNNGVVDDSQLPKDRFSAERLKGVDSTLKIQPAKLEDSAVYLCASSLNGVGRETQYFGPGTRLLVL.

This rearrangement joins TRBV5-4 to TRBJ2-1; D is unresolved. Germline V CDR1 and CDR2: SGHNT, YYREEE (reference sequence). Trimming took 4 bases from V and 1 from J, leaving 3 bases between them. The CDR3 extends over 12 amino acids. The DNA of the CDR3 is TGTGCCAGCAGCCAGTCCTACAATGAGCAGTTCTTC. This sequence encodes CASSQSYNEQFF.

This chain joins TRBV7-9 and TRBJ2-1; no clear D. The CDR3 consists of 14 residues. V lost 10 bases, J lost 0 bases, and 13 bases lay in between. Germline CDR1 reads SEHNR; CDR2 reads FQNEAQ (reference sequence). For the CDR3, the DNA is TGTGCCATTCCAAACAGAAGCTCCTACAATGAGCAGTTCTTC. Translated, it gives CAIPNRSSYNEQFF.

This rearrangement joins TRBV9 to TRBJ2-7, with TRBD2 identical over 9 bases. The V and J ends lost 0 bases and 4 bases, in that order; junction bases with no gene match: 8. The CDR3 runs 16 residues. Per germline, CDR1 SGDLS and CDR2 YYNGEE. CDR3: CASSVGGGRAVYEQYF. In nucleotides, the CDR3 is TGTGCCAGCAGCGTAGGGGGCGGGAGGGCCGTGTACGAGCAGTACTTC.

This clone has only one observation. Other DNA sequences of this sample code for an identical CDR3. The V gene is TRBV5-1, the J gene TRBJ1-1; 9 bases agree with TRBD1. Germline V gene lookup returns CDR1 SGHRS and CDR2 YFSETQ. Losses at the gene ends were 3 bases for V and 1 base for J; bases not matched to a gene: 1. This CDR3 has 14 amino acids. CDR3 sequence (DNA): TGCGCCAGCAGCTCGGACAGGGGGAACACTGAAGCTTTCTTT. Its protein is CASSSDRGNTEAFF.

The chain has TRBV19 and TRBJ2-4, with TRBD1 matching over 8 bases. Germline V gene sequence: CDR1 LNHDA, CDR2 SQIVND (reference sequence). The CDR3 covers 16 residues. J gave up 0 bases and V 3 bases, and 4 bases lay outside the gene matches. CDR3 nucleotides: TGTGCCAGTAGTATGGCCGGGACAGGAGCCAAAAACATTCAGTACTTC. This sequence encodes CASSMAGTGAKNIQYF.

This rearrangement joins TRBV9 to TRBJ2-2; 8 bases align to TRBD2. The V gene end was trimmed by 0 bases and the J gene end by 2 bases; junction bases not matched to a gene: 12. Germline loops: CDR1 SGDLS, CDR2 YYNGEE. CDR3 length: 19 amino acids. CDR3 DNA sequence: TGTGCCAGCAGCGTAGGAGGGGAGCGGGAGAACGCAAACACCGGGGAGCTGTTTTTT. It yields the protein CASSVGGERENANTGELFF.

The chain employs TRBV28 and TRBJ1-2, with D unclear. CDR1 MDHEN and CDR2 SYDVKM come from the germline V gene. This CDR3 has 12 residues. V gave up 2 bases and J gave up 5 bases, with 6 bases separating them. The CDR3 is CASSLRRYGYTF. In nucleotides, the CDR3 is TGTGCCAGCAGTTTAAGGCGATATGGCTACACCTTC.

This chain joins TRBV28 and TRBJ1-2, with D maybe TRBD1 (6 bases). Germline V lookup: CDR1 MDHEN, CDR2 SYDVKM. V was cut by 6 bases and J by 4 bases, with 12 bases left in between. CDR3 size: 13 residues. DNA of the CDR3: TGTGCCAGCAGCCCAGACAGGTTCTATGGCTACACCTTC. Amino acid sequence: CASSPDRFYGYTF.

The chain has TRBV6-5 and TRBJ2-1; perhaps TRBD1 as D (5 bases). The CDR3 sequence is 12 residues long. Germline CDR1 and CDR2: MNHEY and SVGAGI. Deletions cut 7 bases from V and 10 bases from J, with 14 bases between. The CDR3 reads CASMGGAREQFF. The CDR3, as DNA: TGTGCCAGCATGGGTGGGGCCCGGGAGCAGTTCTTC.

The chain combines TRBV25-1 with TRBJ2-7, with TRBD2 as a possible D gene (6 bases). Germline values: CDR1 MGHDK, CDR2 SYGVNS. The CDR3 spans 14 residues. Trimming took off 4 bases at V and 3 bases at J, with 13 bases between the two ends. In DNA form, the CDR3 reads TGTGCCAGCAGTGTAGCGGAGGGCCACTACGAGCAGTACTTC. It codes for CASSVAEGHYEQYF.

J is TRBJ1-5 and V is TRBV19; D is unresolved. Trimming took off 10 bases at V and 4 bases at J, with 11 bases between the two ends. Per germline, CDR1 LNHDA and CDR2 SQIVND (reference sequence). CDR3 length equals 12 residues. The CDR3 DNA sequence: TGTGCCACCTCGGTGAGGAATCAGCCCCAGCATTTT. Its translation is CATSVRNQPQHF.

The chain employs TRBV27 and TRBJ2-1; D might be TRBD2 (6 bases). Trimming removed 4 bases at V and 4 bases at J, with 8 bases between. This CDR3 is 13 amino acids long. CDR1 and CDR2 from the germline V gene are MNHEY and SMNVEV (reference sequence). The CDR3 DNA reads TGTGCCAGCAGTTCGGGACTGTACAATGAGCAGTTCTTC. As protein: CASSSGLYNEQFF.

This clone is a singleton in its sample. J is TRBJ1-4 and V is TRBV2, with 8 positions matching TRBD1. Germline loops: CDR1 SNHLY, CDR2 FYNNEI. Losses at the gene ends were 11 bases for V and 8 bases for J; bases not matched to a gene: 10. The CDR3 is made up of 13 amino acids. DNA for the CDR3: TGTGCCGGTCGACAGGGGATGGGGGAAAAACTGTTTTTT. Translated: CAGRQGMGEKLFF. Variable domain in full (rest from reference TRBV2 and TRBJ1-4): EPEVTQTPSHQVTQMGQEVILRCVPISNHLYFYWYRQILGQKVEFLVSFYNNEISEKSEIFDDQFSVERPDGSNFTLKIRSTKLEDSAMYFCAGRQGMGEKLFFGSGTQLSVL.